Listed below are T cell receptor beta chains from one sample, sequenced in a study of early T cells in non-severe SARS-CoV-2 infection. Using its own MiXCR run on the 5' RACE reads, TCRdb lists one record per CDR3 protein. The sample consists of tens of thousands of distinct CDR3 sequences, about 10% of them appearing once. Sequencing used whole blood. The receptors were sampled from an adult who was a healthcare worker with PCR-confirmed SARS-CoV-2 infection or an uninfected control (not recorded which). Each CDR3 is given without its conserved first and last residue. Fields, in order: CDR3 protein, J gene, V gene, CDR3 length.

CDR3: ATSRDAPGGIYNEQF; J: TRBJ2-1; V: TRBV15; length: 15
CDR3: SSRDRDREQF; J: TRBJ2-1; V: TRBV29-1; length: 10
CDR3: ATSEPKPDNEQF; J: TRBJ2-1; V: TRBV24-1; length: 12
CDR3: RAANRALGGYT; J: TRBJ1-2; V: TRBV20-1; length: 11
CDR3: ASSQDLGSGQF; J: TRBJ2-1; V: TRBV3-1; length: 11
CDR3: AISGTGGRNEQY; J: TRBJ2-7; V: TRBV10-3; length: 12
CDR3: SARVTGVMNTEAF; J: TRBJ1-1; V: TRBV20-1; length: 13
CDR3: ASSSGLAGILANTGELF; J: TRBJ2-2; V: TRBV7-9; length: 17
CDR3: ASSRMGMTGTSRGYT; J: TRBJ1-2; V: TRBV3-1; length: 15
CDR3: ASSYSPGISTDTQY; J: TRBJ2-3; V: TRBV6-6; length: 14
CDR3: ASSDRSFTDTQY; J: TRBJ2-3; V: TRBV6-4; length: 12
CDR3: ASSLGPEREQF; J: TRBJ2-1; V: TRBV7-8; length: 11
CDR3: ASSEAMGGSQPQH; J: TRBJ1-5; V: TRBV6-1; length: 13
CDR3: ASSPFLGGGSYNEQF; J: TRBJ2-1; V: TRBV12-3/TRBV12-4; length: 15
CDR3: SATDLDRVDTQY; J: TRBJ2-3; V: TRBV20-1; length: 12
CDR3: SAEYGLAGYNEQF; J: TRBJ2-1; V: TRBV20-1; length: 13
CDR3: ASSGGGGGAADTQY; J: TRBJ2-3; V: TRBV9; length: 14
CDR3: ASSPKWDSYEQY; J: TRBJ2-7; V: TRBV6-1; length: 12
CDR3: ASSVEGTALNYGYT; J: TRBJ1-2; V: TRBV5-5; length: 14
CDR3: ASSVTSGSFSQETQY; J: TRBJ2-5; V: TRBV9; length: 15
CDR3: ASSYTGSGYEQY; J: TRBJ2-7; V: TRBV25-1; length: 12
CDR3: ASSFIAVTASAEQY; J: TRBJ2-7; V: TRBV7-8; length: 14
CDR3: ASSIGVGNYGYT; J: TRBJ1-2; V: TRBV19; length: 12
CDR3: ASSVGASRTYEQY; J: TRBJ2-7; V: TRBV9; length: 13
CDR3: ACPGTSGGDEQF; J: TRBJ2-1; V: TRBV30; length: 12
CDR3: ASRFASGSSYNEQF; J: TRBJ2-1; V: TRBV3-1; length: 14
CDR3: ASSPRGSSYNEQF; J: TRBJ2-1; V: TRBV19; length: 13
CDR3: ASSPRFGAADTQY; J: TRBJ2-3; V: TRBV14; length: 13
CDR3: SANDGRGTEAF; J: TRBJ1-1; V: TRBV20-1; length: 11
CDR3: ASSFISGAQETQY; J: TRBJ2-5; V: TRBV7-9; length: 13
CDR3: SVETGSGEQY; J: TRBJ2-7; V: TRBV29-1; length: 10
CDR3: AISESANPSQNYGYT; J: TRBJ1-2; V: TRBV10-3; length: 15
CDR3: SVPGGAGVYEQY; J: TRBJ2-7; V: TRBV29-1; length: 12
CDR3: ASSLGGGPNEQF; J: TRBJ2-1; V: TRBV12-3/TRBV12-4; length: 12
CDR3: ASSPWPSDTQY; J: TRBJ2-3; V: TRBV18; length: 11
CDR3: ATRVGSTDTQY; J: TRBJ2-3; V: TRBV10-3; length: 11
CDR3: SVLGGSYNEQF; J: TRBJ2-1; V: TRBV29-1; length: 11
CDR3: ASSQDWSGGQADEQY; J: TRBJ2-7; V: TRBV4-2; length: 15
CDR3: ASSKGPTEAF; J: TRBJ1-1; V: TRBV21-1; length: 10
CDR3: SVLVDTQY; J: TRBJ2-3; V: TRBV29-1; length: 8
CDR3: ASSQERITGTEAF; J: TRBJ1-1; V: TRBV14; length: 13